What follows are 30 T cell receptor beta chains derived from one specimen sequenced in a study of blood T cell repertoires in COVID-19. Clones were sequenced by immunoSEQ multiplex PCR, and TCRdb holds only the in-frame ones, with some missing. The table shows about 150,000 clones, with 87% occurring only once. The sample comprised peripheral blood. These receptors were collected from a human donor in a cohort sampled during active COVID-19.

This clone was observed once. The rearrangement links TRBV18 to TRBJ2-7; possible D gene TRBD1, 5 bases. CDR1 KGHSH and CDR2 LQKENI come from the germline V gene. This CDR3 spans 14 amino acids. Between the trimmed V and J ends, which lost 4 bases and 5 bases, there was a span of 15 bases. CDR3 nucleotides: TGTGCCAGCTCACGAACAGGAATCGTACACGAGCAGTACTTC. Translating it yields CASSRTGIVHEQYF.

The chain carries TRBV6-2 or TRBV6-3 and TRBJ1-2, with D tentatively TRBD1 (6 bases). The CDR3 has 15 amino acids. Germline V gene data show CDR1 as MNHEY and CDR2 as SVGEGT. V was shortened by 6 bases and J by 4 bases, with 18 bases between the two germline ends. The CDR3 loop reads CASSPSPGTLYGYTF. Here the CDR3 DNA reads TGTGCCAGCAGCCCCTCTCCCGGGACACTCTATGGCTACACCTTC.

V is TRBV10-3 and J is TRBJ2-7; 8 bases agree with TRBD1. This CDR3 is built from 14 residues. After removal of 3 bases from V and 6 bases from J, the junction contained 7 bases not matched to a gene. CDR1 and CDR2 (germline): ENHRY, SYGVKD. CDR3 nucleotides: TGTGCCATCAGTGACCGGGACAGGTCCGGCGAGCAGTACTTC. This gives the protein CAISDRDRSGEQYF.

This clone has just one count. V and J are TRBV4-3 and TRBJ1-6; 7 nucleotides match TRBD1. Unmatched junction bases numbered 5, after V lost 0 bases and J lost 9 bases. CDR1 and CDR2 (germline): LGHNA, YSLEER. CDR3 length equals 15 residues. This chain's CDR3 is CASSQEAGGLSPLHF. In nucleotides, the CDR3 is TGCGCCAGCAGCCAAGAAGCAGGGGGGCTTTCACCCCTCCACTTT.

The chain links TRBV6-2 or TRBV6-3 to TRBJ2-6; the D is unclear. Looked up from germline, CDR1 is MNHEY and CDR2 is SVGEGT. V was pared by 5 bases and J by 4 bases, with 9 bases between. This CDR3 is 14 amino acids long. The CDR3 loop is CASSAVLGANVLTF. The CDR3 DNA sequence: TGTGCCAGCAGTGCGGTTCTCGGGGCCAACGTCCTGACTTTC.

The rearrangement uses TRBV11-3 and TRBJ1-3, with D unresolved. The CDR3 is 18 amino acids. The germline V gene encodes CDR1 SGHNT and CDR2 YENEEA. Trimming took off 0 bases at V and 0 bases at J, with 15 bases between the two ends. CDR3 DNA sequence: TGTGCCAGCAGCTTAGAACCAGTGAAATTCAGCTCTGGAAACACCATATATTTT. This gives the protein CASSLEPVKFSSGNTIYF.

The chain joins TRBV7-9 to TRBJ1-2; perhaps TRBD1 as D (5 bases). The CDR3 spans 12 residues. Germline lookup yields CDR1 SEHNR and CDR2 FQNEAQ (reference sequence). V lost 4 bases to trimming and J lost 4 bases, with 7 bases between them. This CDR3 is CASSSGFYGYTF. CDR3 bases: TGTGCCAGCAGCTCAGGGTTCTATGGCTACACCTTC.

V is TRBV29-1 and J is TRBJ2-3; 12 bases are shared with TRBD2. The germline CDR1 and CDR2 sequences are SQVTM and ANQGSEA. The CDR3 totals 14 residues. V gave up 7 bases and J gave up 5 bases; unmatched junction bases: 7. The CDR3: CSAWTSGMGDTQYF. The CDR3 DNA follows: TGCAGCGCCTGGACTAGCGGGATGGGAGATACGCAGTATTTT.

This sequence joins TRBV11-2 and TRBJ2-7; possibly TRBD2 for D (6 bases). V was shortened by 5 bases and J by 1 base, with 12 bases between the two germline ends. The germline V gene encodes CDR1 SGHAT and CDR2 FQNNGV. This CDR3 is 14 amino acids long. CDR3 sequence reads: CASSTWGGSYEQYF. DNA for the CDR3: TGTGCCAGCAGCACATGGGGAGGATCCTACGAGCAGTACTTC. Full variable domain (rest looked up from reference TRBV11-2 and TRBJ2-7): EAGVAQSPRYKIIEKRQSVAFWCNPISGHATLYWYQQILGQGPKLLIQFQNNGVVDDSQLPKDRFSAERLKGVDSTLKIQPAKLEDSAVYLCASSTWGGSYEQYFGPGTRLTVT.

This clone appeared a single time. The genes are TRBV14 and TRBJ2-7, with 8 nucleotides matching TRBD1. J was trimmed by 4 bases and V by 4 bases; bases with no gene match: 0. The CDR3 totals 12 residues. CDR1 and CDR2 from the germline V gene are SGHDN and FVKESK. The CDR3 nucleotides read TGTGCCAGCAGCCGGACAGGGTACGAGCAGTACTTC. Protein: CASSRTGYEQYF. Based on the CDR3 plus reference TRBV14 and TRBJ2-7, the full variable domain is EAGVTQFPSHSVIEKGQTVTLRCDPISGHDNLYWYRRVMGKEIKFLLHFVKESKQDESGMPNNRFLAERTGGTYSTLKVQPAELEDSGVYFCASSRTGYEQYFGPGTRLTVT.

The chain employs TRBV5-1 and TRBJ1-4; perhaps TRBD1 as D (5 bases). The CDR3 contains 15 residues. Germline V gene lookup returns CDR1 SGHRS and CDR2 YFSETQ. The ends were cut back, 2 bases at V and 5 bases at J, with 13 bases in the middle. CDR3: CASSFLREGNEKLFF. Here the CDR3 DNA reads TGCGCCAGCAGCTTCTTGAGGGAGGGGAATGAAAAACTGTTTTTT.

This clone appeared a few times. The V gene is TRBV30, the J gene TRBJ1-1; the match to TRBD1 covers 7 bases. There are 15 residues in the CDR3. Germline CDR1 and CDR2: GTSNPN and SVGIG (reference sequence). V gave up 0 bases and J gave up 0 bases; unmatched junction bases: 4. The CDR3 sequence: CAWSVDRLMNTEAFF. The CDR3 DNA reads as TGTGCCTGGAGTGTGGACAGGCTCATGAACACTGAAGCTTTCTTT.

The gene calls are TRBV9 and TRBJ2-7, with TRBD2 identical over 7 bases. The germline V gene has CDR1 SGDLS and CDR2 YYNGEE. The junction had 7 bases not matched to a gene; V was cut back by 1 base and J by 3 bases. The CDR3 length is 15 residues. The CDR3 DNA reads as TGTGCCAGCAGCGTACGGGGCGGGAGTGTCTACGAGCAGTACTTC. It is translated as CASSVRGGSVYEQYF.

The chain is built from TRBV11-2 and TRBJ2-1; D not resolved. V lost 5 bases and J 9 bases, leaving 11 bases between the germline ends. The V gene's germline CDR1 is SGHAT and CDR2 FQNNGV. This CDR3 contains 12 residues. In nucleotides, the CDR3 is TGTGCCAGCAGCCCACTGAGCTCTGAGCAGTTCTTC. Its protein product is CASSPLSSEQFF.

This chain joins TRBV11-1 and TRBJ2-7, with 7 nucleotides matching TRBD1. The CDR3 consists of 13 residues. V lost 5 bases to trimming and J lost 2 bases; unmatched junction nucleotides: 3. CDR1 SGHAT and CDR2 FQDESV come from the germline V gene (reference sequence). The CDR3 spells CASSGDSPYEQYF. The CDR3 DNA follows: TGTGCCAGCAGCGGGGACAGTCCCTACGAGCAGTACTTC.

The V call is TRBV5-6, the J call TRBJ2-6; D is unresolved. Trimming removed 0 bases from V and 0 bases from J, with 4 bases in between. From germline, CDR1 is SGHDT and CDR2 YYEEEE. The CDR3 runs to 15 residues. The CDR3 DNA sequence: TGTGCCAGCAGCTTGGCCGGCTCTGGGGCCAACGTCCTGACTTTC. Its translation is CASSLAGSGANVLTF. Looking up the rest from reference TRBV5-6 and TRBJ2-6 gives the full variable domain: DAGVTQSPTHLIKTRGQQVTLRCSPKSGHDTVSWYQQALGQGPQFIFQYYEEEERQRGNFPDRFSGHQFPNYSSELNVNALLLGDSALYLCASSLAGSGANVLTFGAGSRLTVL.

The chain has TRBV2 and TRBJ2-1; D call uncertain. CDR1 is SNHLY, CDR2 FYNNEI, per germline. V gave up 4 bases and J gave up 9 bases, with 22 bases separating them. This CDR3 contains 16 residues. CDR3 region: CASSVDSSRLNTEQFF. CDR3 nucleotide sequence: TGTGCCAGCAGTGTCGACTCCAGCCGACTCAATACTGAGCAGTTCTTC.

The chain carries TRBV3-1 (or the pseudogene TRBV3-2) and TRBJ2-7, with TRBD2 as a possible D gene (5 bases). V lost 1 base to trimming and J lost 0 bases, with 10 bases between them. The germline gives CDR1 LGHDT, CDR2 YNNKEL (reference sequence). The CDR3 runs to 15 residues. CDR3 sequence (DNA): TGTGCCAGCAGCCAAGGCCCAGCGGACTCCTACGAGCAGTACTTC. Translation: CASSQGPADSYEQYF.

The V gene is TRBV7-2, the J gene TRBJ2-5; 14 nucleotides line up with TRBD2. The CDR3 loop spans 19 amino acids. Germline V gene lookup returns CDR1 SGHTA and CDR2 FQGNSA. V trimming: 5 bases; J trimming: 4 bases; junction bases outside the gene matches: 15. CDR3 amino acids: CASSRRWVTSGGASETQYF. The CDR3, as DNA: TGTGCCAGCAGCCGCCGATGGGTGACTAGCGGGGGGGCCTCAGAGACCCAGTACTTC.

This clone was found once. The chain employs TRBV20-1 and TRBJ2-1; TRBD2 matches at 13 bases. The CDR3 is 15 residues long. Germline CDR1 DFQATT, CDR2 SNEGSKA (reference sequence). Trimming at V came to 3 bases and at J to 9 bases, leaving 8 bases not matched to a gene. The CDR3 bases are TGCAGTGCTAGTATACTAGCGGGAGGGCCCAGTGAGCAGTTCTTC. This translates into CSASILAGGPSEQFF.

This clone was detected once. The chain combines TRBV30 with TRBJ2-1; 8 nucleotides match TRBD2. The CDR3 contains 16 residues. J gave up 4 bases and V 1 base, and 9 bases lay outside the gene matches. Germline V gives CDR1 GTSNPN, CDR2 SVGIG (reference sequence). The CDR3 region is CAWSGVAGSNYNEQFF. The CDR3 nucleotides are TGTGCCTGGAGTGGAGTAGCGGGGTCAAATTACAATGAGCAGTTCTTC.

The chain joins TRBV28 to TRBJ1-5; 7 bases are shared with TRBD1. Germline-derived CDR1 and CDR2 are MDHEN and SYDVKM. The trim removed 3 bases at V and 2 bases at J, leaving 4 bases unmatched. The CDR3 is made up of 15 amino acids. The DNA for the CDR3 is TGTGCCAGCAGTTTGACAGGGAAGGGCAATCAGCCCCAGCATTTT. This sequence encodes CASSLTGKGNQPQHF. Looking up the rest from reference TRBV28 and TRBJ1-5 gives the full variable domain: DVKVTQSSRYLVKRTGEKVFLECVQDMDHENMFWYRQDPGLGLRLIYFSYDVKMKEKGDIPEGYSVSREKKERFSLILESASTNQTSMYLCASSLTGKGNQPQHFGDGTRLSIL.

This chain uses TRBV5-3 with TRBJ1-5; TRBD1 is a possible D gene (5 bases). TRBV5-3 is sorted into the ORF group, with uncertain function. This CDR3 comprises 21 residues. Between the trimmed V and J ends, which lost 1 base and 1 base, there was a span of 27 bases. The CDR3 DNA follows: TGTGCCAGAAGCTTGTGTAGGCCCGGGTCGATCTGGGGGGGGAGCAATCAGCCCCAGCATTTT. This translates into CARSLCRPGSIWGGSNQPQHF.

In this sample, this clone turned up once. The chain couples TRBV27 to TRBJ1-1; a weak D match, TRBD1 (6 bases). The germline V and J ends were trimmed by 1 base and 6 bases, with 12 bases remaining between them. The CDR3 runs 14 residues. The germline CDR1 and CDR2 sequences are MNHEY and SMNVEV (reference sequence). The chain's CDR3 is CASSLLRSGAEAFF. The CDR3 region has the DNA TGTGCCAGCAGTTTATTAAGGTCAGGGGCTGAAGCTTTCTTT.

This sequence joins TRBV10-3 and TRBJ2-3, with 7 bases aligning to TRBD2. The germline CDR1 and CDR2 sequences are ENHRY and SYGVKD. The CDR3 length is 14 residues. The J segment lost 6 bases and the V segment lost 5 bases, leaving 8 bases of the junction unmatched. The CDR3 region is CAISPTGGRDTQYF. The CDR3 bases are TGTGCCATCAGTCCTACGGGAGGAAGGGATACGCAGTATTTT.

The chain combines TRBV3-1 (or the pseudogene TRBV3-2) with TRBJ2-5; TRBD1 agrees at 11 bases. CDR1 is LGHDT and CDR2 is YNNKEL in the germline V gene (reference sequence). The CDR3 covers 15 residues. V was clipped by 4 bases and J by 5 bases; unmatched bases: 6. CDR3 amino acids: CASSLGQGVGETQYF. The DNA for the CDR3 is TGTGCCAGCAGCCTGGGACAGGGGGTTGGGGAGACCCAGTACTTC.

This chain connects TRBV7-9 to TRBJ2-3; D is possibly TRBD1 (7 bases). This CDR3 spans 14 amino acids. The germline V and J ends were trimmed by 8 bases and 3 bases, with 15 bases remaining between them. Per the germline V gene, CDR1 is SEHNR and CDR2 is FQNEAQ (reference sequence). The CDR3 protein is CASLGGTDTDTQYF. As DNA, the CDR3 is TGTGCCAGCCTGGGCGGGACAGATACAGATACGCAGTATTTT. Based on the CDR3 plus reference TRBV7-9 and TRBJ2-3, the full variable domain is DTGVSQNPRHKITKRGQNVTFRCDPISEHNRLYWYRQTLGQGPEFLTYFQNEAQLEKSRLLSDRFSAERPKGSFSTLEIQRTEQGDSAMYLCASLGGTDTDTQYFGPGTRLTVL.

J is TRBJ2-6 and V is TRBV28; 8 bases map to TRBD1. Germline CDR1 and CDR2: MDHEN and SYDVKM. The CDR3 is 16 amino acids. V lost 5 bases to trimming and J lost 0 bases; unmatched junction nucleotides: 3. In nucleotides, the CDR3 is TGTGCCAGCAGTGATACAGGGGGCTCTGGGGCCAACGTCCTGACTTTC. Translating it yields CASSDTGGSGANVLTF.

The rearrangement joins TRBV4-1 to TRBJ2-3, with D possibly matching TRBD1 (6 bases). Trimming removed 2 bases at V and 3 bases at J, with 6 bases between. This CDR3 is built from 13 residues. Germline V gene sequence: CDR1 MGHRA, CDR2 YSYEKL. The CDR3 DNA sequence: TGCGCCAGCAGCCAACAGGGGACAGATACGCAGTATTTT. This translates into CASSQQGTDTQYF.

The chain links TRBV6-6 to TRBJ2-7; 7 nucleotides match TRBD1. This CDR3 comprises 9 residues. The trim removed 8 bases at V and 12 bases at J, leaving 4 bases unmatched. Germline lookup yields CDR1 MNHNY and CDR2 SVGAGI (reference sequence). CDR3 nucleotide sequence: TGTGCCAGCGGGACAGTTCCGTACTTC. Protein sequence: CASGTVPYF.